The 10 T cell receptor beta chains below were found in one sample sequenced in a study of PD-1 blockade in classical Hodgkin lymphoma. The time point was: cycle 4 day 1 (C4D1), after 5 to 7 weeks of nivolumab. Each patient relapsed following autologous stem cell transplantation, and prior brentuximab vedotin exposure differed. Produced via immunoSEQ multiplex PCR; TCRdb's table is partial and in-frame only. The sample carries around 65,000 clones, approximately 90% recorded once. Sequences were derived from peripheral blood mononuclear cells (PBMCs), sampled before the fourth cycle of nivolumab. The receptors derive from a human donor with classical Hodgkin lymphoma.

The rearrangement joins TRBV5-1 to TRBJ2-7, with TRBD2 as a possible D gene (6 bases). The CDR3 is 15 amino acids. The germline V gene has CDR1 SGHRS and CDR2 YFSETQ. With 0 bases removed from V and 2 bases from J, the gap between germline ends came to 12 bases. As DNA, the CDR3 is TGCGCCAGCAGCTTGGCGGGGGACTCGGCCTACGAGCAGTACTTC. As protein: CASSLAGDSAYEQYF.

V is TRBV6-5 and J is TRBJ2-1; D is ambiguous. Germline values: CDR1 MNHEY, CDR2 SVGAGI. The ends were cut back, 6 bases at V and 3 bases at J, with 3 bases in the middle. The CDR3 has 11 residues. CDR3 in amino acids: CASRFYNEQFF. The CDR3 DNA reads as TGTGCCAGCAGGTTCTACAATGAGCAGTTCTTC.

CDR3 residues: CASSLTGGINYGYTF. CDR3 nucleotide sequence: TGTGCCAGCAGCCTGACAGGGGGTATAAACTATGGCTACACCTTC. This chain links TRBV5-6 with TRBJ1-2; 9 nucleotides align to TRBD1. The CDR3 loop spans 15 amino acids. J was trimmed by 2 bases and V by 4 bases; bases with no gene match: 6. The germline V gene has CDR1 SGHDT and CDR2 YYEEEE. Complete variable domain (other parts from reference TRBV5-6 and TRBJ1-2): DAGVTQSPTHLIKTRGQQVTLRCSPKSGHDTVSWYQQALGQGPQFIFQYYEEEERQRGNFPDRFSGHQFPNYSSELNVNALLLGDSALYLCASSLTGGINYGYTFGSGTRLTVV.

The rearrangement links TRBV5-1 to TRBJ2-2; tentative D call: TRBD2 (5 bases). The V and J ends lost 4 bases and 5 bases respectively, with 15 bases between them. This CDR3 comprises 15 residues. Germline-derived CDR1 and CDR2 are SGHRS and YFSETQ. CDR3 protein: CASSPDAPGTGELFF. CDR3 DNA: TGCGCCAGCAGCCCGGACGCACCGGGGACCGGGGAGCTGTTTTTT.

The V and J genes are TRBV7-9 and TRBJ2-5; 7 nucleotides line up with TRBD1. This CDR3 spans 16 amino acids. The germline V gene encodes CDR1 SEHNR and CDR2 FQNEAQ (reference sequence). The V and J ends lost 3 bases and 0 bases, in that order; junction bases with no gene match: 7. The CDR3 sequence is CASSLTGTTYQETQYF. As DNA, the CDR3 is TGTGCCAGCAGCTTGACAGGGACGACGTACCAAGAGACCCAGTACTTC.

The rearrangement links TRBV7-9 to TRBJ2-3; D may match TRBD1 or TRBD2 (6 bases each). Germline CDR1 and CDR2: SEHNR and FQNEAQ (reference sequence). CDR3 length equals 14 residues. Trimming left V 5 bases short and J 3 bases short, with 12 bases between. The CDR3 is CASSPGAVTDTQYF. The DNA for the CDR3 is TGTGCCAGCAGCCCGGGGGCGGTGACAGATACGCAGTATTTT.

The chain combines TRBV5-1 with TRBJ2-3, with D possibly called TRBD1 or TRBD2 (6 bases each). Between the trimmed V and J ends, which lost 7 bases and 2 bases, there was a span of 14 bases. The germline gives CDR1 SGHRS, CDR2 YFSETQ. This CDR3 spans 14 amino acids. The CDR3 sequence: CASGLQGYTDTQYF. The CDR3 region has the DNA TGCGCCAGCGGACTACAGGGTTACACAGATACGCAGTATTTT.

Notes on this clone: This same CDR3 is encoded by further DNA sequences in the sample. The chain combines TRBV7-9 with TRBJ1-5, with D possibly being TRBD1 (6 bases). The CDR3 runs 13 residues. Germline V lookup: CDR1 SEHNR, CDR2 FQNEAQ (reference sequence). V shed 4 bases and J shed 4 bases, with 8 bases lying between them. The CDR3 sequence is CASSSQGNQPQHF. CDR3 in DNA: TGTGCCAGCAGCTCTCAGGGGAATCAGCCCCAGCATTTT.

The genes are TRBV18 and TRBJ2-7; a weak D match, TRBD1 (5 bases). The V and J ends lost 1 base and 6 bases respectively, with 7 bases between them. The CDR3 spans 12 residues. Germline CDR1 KGHSH, CDR2 LQKENI. CDR3 amino acids: CASSPQGSEQYF. In DNA, the CDR3 is TGTGCCAGCTCACCACAGGGGTCCGAGCAGTACTTC.

V is TRBV5-1 and J is TRBJ1-1; D not certain. Germline CDR1 and CDR2: SGHRS and YFSETQ. The V end was cut by 0 bases, the J end by 0 bases, with 6 bases between. The CDR3 consists of 14 residues. Here the CDR3 reads CASSLGTVNTEAFF. CDR3 coding DNA: TGCGCCAGCAGCTTGGGGACGGTGAACACTGAAGCTTTCTTT.